This T cell receptor (beta chain) was retrieved from a study of blood T cell repertoires in COVID-19 (TCRdb year 2020). Study-wide context: Collaborator samples came from the United States, Italy and Spain and covered acute and convalescent phases of COVID-19. The dataset comprised deeply sampled blood TCRbeta repertoires from subjects exposed to, actively infected with, or recovered from COVID-19. The prospective study material was composed of cDNA or gDNA derived from T cells, B-cell-depleted T cells, or PBMCs. The repertoires were made available in a free public database intended to serve as a resource for research on the immune response to SARS-CoV-2. The samples were drawn from two sources: the first 160 participants of the ongoing ImmuneRACE study, and fewer than 1,500 subjects contributed by 6 global collaborators. Where available, HLA class I and class II types were taken from metadata supplied by the sample provider and were not determined by assay-based typing. The sample metadata nearly always contained a de-identified subject ID, COVID-19 status, age in years and sex.

The collaborating institutions used their own protocols to collect whole blood in K2EDTA tubes. For TCRbeta analysis, collaborator samples were shipped as frozen whole blood, as isolated PBMCs, or as DNA extracted from either sample type. TCRbeta CDR3 regions were amplified from genomic DNA using the immunoSEQ Assay, a bias-controlled multiplex PCR. The study's own analysis went as follows. Within the assay, amplification of reference gene primers was used to estimate how many nucleated cells each sample contained. Sequence reads were collapsed and filtered to measure the absolute abundance of every unique TCRbeta CDR3 rearrangement. For each sample, productive Simpson clonality was calculated as the square root of Simpson's diversity index over productive rearrangements. The source is immuneACCESS, and TCRdb retained only in-frame sequences with V and J called. Part of the clones is not carried over; for the studies checked, unresolved V genes explain less than half of this, and the remainder is unexplained. For V, J and clone size, that table is used; D and trimming come from the DNA. This sample lists about 40,000 clones; approximately 89% were detected once. The ten largest clones capture approximately 10% of the sample.

Concerning this clone itself: The antigen it recognizes is unknown. Per-base qualities were not stored, and no clone one base away is much larger.

The trim is 3 bases for V and 3 bases for J, with a gap of 9 bases between the germline ends. CDR1 and CDR2 were assigned from the germline V gene as SGHNT and YENEEA. From its cysteine to its valine, the CDR3 spans 13 amino acids. The DNA shown is the 39-base CDR3, in frame from base 1. The investigation overall reported the following: The quantity of clinical and demographic metadata differed by source and by participant and was supplied without curation.

This sequence originates from a woman between 70 and 85 years old with acute or convalescent COVID-19. The rearranged segments are TRBV11-3 and TRBJ2-7; the D gene remains uncertain. Sample: peripheral blood. The CDR3 region has the sequence CASSFNGYYEQYV. The sequenced DNA is TGTGCCAGCAGCTTTAACGGTTACTACGAGCAGTACGTC.